The present entry profiles one T cell receptor (beta chain) with its context. The junction and the germline gene differ at one end; a read error may be behind it. These data originate in a study of cytomegalovirus exposure and HLA in healthy donors. The CDR3 has 14 amino acids. In germline, CDR1 is LNHDA, CDR2 SQIVND (reference sequence). The PCR ran on 60 Vbeta and 13 Jbeta primers. Profiled with immunoSEQ multiplex PCR; TCRdb holds only in-frame clones, not every one. The sample consists of around 100,000 clones, over 60% of them appearing once. The specimen sequenced was PBMCs. This sequence joins TRBV19 and TRBJ1-4, with 7 positions matching TRBD1. The origin of this receptor is a middle-aged woman in good health and CMV-seropositive. CDR3 amino acids: CASSRKGAFEKLLF. Written as DNA, the CDR3 is TGTGCCAGTAGTCGGAAGGGGGCTTTCGAAAAACTGCTTTTT.